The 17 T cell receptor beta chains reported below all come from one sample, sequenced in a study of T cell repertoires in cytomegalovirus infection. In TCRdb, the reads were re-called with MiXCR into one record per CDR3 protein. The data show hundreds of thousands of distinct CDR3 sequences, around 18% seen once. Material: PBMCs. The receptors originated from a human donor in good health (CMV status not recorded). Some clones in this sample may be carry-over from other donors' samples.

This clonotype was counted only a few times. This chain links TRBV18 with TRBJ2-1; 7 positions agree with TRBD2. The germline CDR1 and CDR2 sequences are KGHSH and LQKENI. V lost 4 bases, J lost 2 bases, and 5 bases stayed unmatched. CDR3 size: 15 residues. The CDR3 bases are TGTGCCAGCTCACGAGCGGGGTCCCCCTACAATGAGCAGTTCTTC. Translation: CASSRAGSPYNEQFF.

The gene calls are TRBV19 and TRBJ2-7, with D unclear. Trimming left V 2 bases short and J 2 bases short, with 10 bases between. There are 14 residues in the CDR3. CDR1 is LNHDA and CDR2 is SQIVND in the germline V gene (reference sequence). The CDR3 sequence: CASSITPGPYEQYF. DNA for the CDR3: TGTGCCAGTAGTATAACCCCGGGCCCCTACGAGCAGTACTTC. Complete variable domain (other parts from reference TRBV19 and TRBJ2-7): DGGITQSPKYLFRKEGQNVTLSCEQNLNHDAMYWYRQDPGQGLRLIYYSQIVNDFQKGDIAEGYSVSREKKESFPLTVTSAQKNPTAFYLCASSITPGPYEQYFGPGTRLTVT.

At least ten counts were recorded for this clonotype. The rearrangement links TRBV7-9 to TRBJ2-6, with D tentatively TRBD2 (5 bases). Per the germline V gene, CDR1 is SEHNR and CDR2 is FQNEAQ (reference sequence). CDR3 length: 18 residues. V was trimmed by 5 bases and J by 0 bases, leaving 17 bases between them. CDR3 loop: CASSPGITMSSGANVLTF. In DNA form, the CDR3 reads TGTGCCAGCAGCCCCGGGATTACTATGTCCTCTGGGGCCAACGTCCTGACTTTC.

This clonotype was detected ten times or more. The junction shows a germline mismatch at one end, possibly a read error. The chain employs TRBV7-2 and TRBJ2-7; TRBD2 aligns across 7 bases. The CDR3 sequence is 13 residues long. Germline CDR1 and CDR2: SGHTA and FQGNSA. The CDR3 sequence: CASSLDRGGIWVF. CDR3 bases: TGTGCCAGCAGCTTAGATCGCGGGGGTATTTGGGTGTTC.

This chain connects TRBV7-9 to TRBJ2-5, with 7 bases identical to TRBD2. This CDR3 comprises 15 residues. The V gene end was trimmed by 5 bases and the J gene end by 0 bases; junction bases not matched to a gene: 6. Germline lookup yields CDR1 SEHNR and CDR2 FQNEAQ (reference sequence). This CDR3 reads CASSPGLKYQETQYF. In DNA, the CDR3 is TGTGCCAGCAGCCCGGGACTAAAGTACCAAGAGACCCAGTACTTC.

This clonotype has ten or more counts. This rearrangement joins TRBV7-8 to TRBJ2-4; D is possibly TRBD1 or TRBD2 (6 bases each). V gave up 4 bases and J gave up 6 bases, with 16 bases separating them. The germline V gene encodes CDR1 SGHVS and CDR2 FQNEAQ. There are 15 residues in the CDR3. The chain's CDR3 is CASSSSRGGLNIQYF. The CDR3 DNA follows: TGTGCCAGCAGCTCCTCCCGAGGGGGGTTAAACATTCAGTACTTC.

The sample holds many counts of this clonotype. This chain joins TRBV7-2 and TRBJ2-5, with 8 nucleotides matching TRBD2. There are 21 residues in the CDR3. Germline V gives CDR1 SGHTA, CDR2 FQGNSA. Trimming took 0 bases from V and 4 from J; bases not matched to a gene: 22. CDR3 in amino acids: CASSLAPWRGAPGIPPETQYF. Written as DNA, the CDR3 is TGTGCCAGCAGCTTAGCGCCGTGGCGGGGGGCCCCCGGCATCCCTCCAGAGACCCAGTACTTC. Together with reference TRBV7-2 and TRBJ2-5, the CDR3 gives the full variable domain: GAGVSQSPSNKVTEKGKDVELRCDPISGHTALYWYRQSLGQGLEFLIYFQGNSAPDKSGLPSDRFSAERTGGSVSTLTIQRTQQEDSAVYLCASSLAPWRGAPGIPPETQYFGPGTRLLVL.

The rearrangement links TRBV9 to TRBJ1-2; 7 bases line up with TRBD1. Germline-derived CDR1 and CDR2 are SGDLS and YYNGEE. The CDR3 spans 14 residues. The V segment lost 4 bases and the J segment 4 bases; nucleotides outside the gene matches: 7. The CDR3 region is CASSQGGSGYGYTF. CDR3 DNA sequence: TGTGCCAGCAGCCAGGGGGGGAGCGGCTATGGCTACACCTTC.

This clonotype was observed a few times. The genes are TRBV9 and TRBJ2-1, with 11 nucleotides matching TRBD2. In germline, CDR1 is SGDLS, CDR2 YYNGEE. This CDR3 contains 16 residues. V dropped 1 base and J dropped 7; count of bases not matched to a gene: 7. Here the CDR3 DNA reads TGTGCCAGCAGCGTATCGGTAGCGGGGGGGTGGAATGAGCAGTTCTTC. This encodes CASSVSVAGGWNEQFF.

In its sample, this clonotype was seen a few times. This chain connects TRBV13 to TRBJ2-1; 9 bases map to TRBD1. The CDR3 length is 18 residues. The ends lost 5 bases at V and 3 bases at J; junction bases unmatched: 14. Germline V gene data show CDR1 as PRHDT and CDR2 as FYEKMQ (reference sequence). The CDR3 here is CASSPKPGQGEFYNEQFF. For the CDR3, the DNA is TGTGCCAGCAGCCCGAAGCCGGGACAGGGAGAATTCTACAATGAGCAGTTCTTC.

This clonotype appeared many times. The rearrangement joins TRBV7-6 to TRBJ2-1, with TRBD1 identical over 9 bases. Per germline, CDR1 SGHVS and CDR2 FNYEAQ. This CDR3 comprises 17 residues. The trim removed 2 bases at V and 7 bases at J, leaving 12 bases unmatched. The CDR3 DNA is TGTGCCAGCAGCTTAATCCCGGGGACAGGGTGGCGTAATGAGCAGTTCTTC. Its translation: CASSLIPGTGWRNEQFF. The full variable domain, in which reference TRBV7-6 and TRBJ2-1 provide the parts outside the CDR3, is GAGVSQSPRYKVTKRGQDVALRCDPISGHVSLYWYRQALGQGPEFLTYFNYEAQQDKSGLPNDRFSAERPEGSISTLTIQRTEQRDSAMYRCASSLIPGTGWRNEQFFGPGTRLTVL.

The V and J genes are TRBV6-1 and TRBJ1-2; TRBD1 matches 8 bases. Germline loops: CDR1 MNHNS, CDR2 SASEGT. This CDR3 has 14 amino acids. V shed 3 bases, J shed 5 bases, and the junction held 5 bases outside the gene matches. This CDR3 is CASSDRWTGYGYTF. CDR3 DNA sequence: TGTGCCAGCAGTGATCGTTGGACAGGGTATGGCTACACCTTC.

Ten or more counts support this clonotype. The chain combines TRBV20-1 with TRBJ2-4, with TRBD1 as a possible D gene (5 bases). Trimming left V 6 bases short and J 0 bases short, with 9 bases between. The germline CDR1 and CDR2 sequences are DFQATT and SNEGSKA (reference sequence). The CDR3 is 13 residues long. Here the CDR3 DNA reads TGCAGTGCCGAGGACATAGCCAAAAACATTCAGTACTTC. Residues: CSAEDIAKNIQYF.

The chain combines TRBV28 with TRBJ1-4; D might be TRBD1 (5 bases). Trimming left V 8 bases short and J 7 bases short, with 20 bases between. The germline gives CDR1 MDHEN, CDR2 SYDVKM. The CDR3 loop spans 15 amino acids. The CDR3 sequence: CASWPYEGRGEKLFF. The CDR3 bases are TGTGCCAGCTGGCCCTACGAGGGGCGGGGTGAAAAACTGTTTTTT.

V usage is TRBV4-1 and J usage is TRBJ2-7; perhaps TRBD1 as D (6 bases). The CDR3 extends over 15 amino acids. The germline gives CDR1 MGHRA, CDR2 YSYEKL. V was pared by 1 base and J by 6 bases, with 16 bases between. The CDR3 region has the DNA TGCGCCAGCAGCCAAGGGGACATTCCCCCCGGCGAGCAGTACTTC. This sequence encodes CASSQGDIPPGEQYF.

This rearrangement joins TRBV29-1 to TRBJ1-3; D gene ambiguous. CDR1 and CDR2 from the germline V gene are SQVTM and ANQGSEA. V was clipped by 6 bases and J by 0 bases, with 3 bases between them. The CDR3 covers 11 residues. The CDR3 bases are TGCAGCGTGAACTCTGGAAACACCATATATTTT. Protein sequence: CSVNSGNTIYF.

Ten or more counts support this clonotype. CDR3 sequence (DNA): TGTGCCAGCAGCTTAGGAGCCCTAGGCGACGAGCAGTACTTC. Its protein product is CASSLGALGDEQYF. This chain connects TRBV11-2 to TRBJ2-7; no clear D gene. CDR3 length equals 14 residues. CDR1 is SGHAT and CDR2 is FQNNGV in the germline V gene. V lost 1 base, J lost 5 bases, and 12 bases lay in between.